The T cell receptor beta chain described here comes from a study of T cells in Graves' hyperthyroidism and ophthalmopathy. Study details: Peripheral blood was acquired at first diagnosis, ahead of any therapy whatsoever. Study-wide findings and caveats: Classification by a 13 V-J model distinguished ophthalmopathy from stable hyperthyroidism.

Authors of the study amplified TCR beta CDR3 regions from RNA transcripts. Using the HTBI primer set, a first-round RT-PCR was run on the TCR CDR3. A single record per CDR3 protein comes from TCRdb applying MiXCR to the multiplex PCR reads. This sample has around 500,000 distinct CDR3 sequences; around 15% occur once, and the top ten carry approximately 32%. This CDR3 has 15 residues. Germline V gene lookup returns CDR1 MNHNS and CDR2 SASEGT. V was trimmed by 5 bases and J by 5 bases, leaving 17 bases between them. Patients affected by ophthalmopathy presented a Clinical Activity Score of at least 3, a NOSPECS grade of at least 4, and disease duration below 3 months. Those patients with uncontrolled infection, other autoimmune disease, pregnancy or lactation were excluded. This clonotype was counted a few times. The target antigen is unknown.

The clonotype originates from a woman in her 30s with Graves' ophthalmopathy. The rearrangement joins TRBV6-1 to TRBJ2-3; a weak D match, TRBD2 (6 bases). Sequenced sample: blood. CDR3 in DNA: TGTGCCAGCAGTTCGCCTGGAGGGCCTGGAGATACGCAGTATTTT. Its protein is CASSSPGGPGDTQYF.